The 30 T cell receptor beta chains below come from one sample, sequenced in a study of T cells after yellow fever vaccination. TCRdb recomputed calls from the 5' RACE reads with MiXCR, one row per CDR3 protein. The data hold about 330,000 distinct CDR3 sequences, with around 6.8% observed a single time. The specimen comprised PBMCs, sampled more than 35 days after the first yellow fever vaccination. These receptors all stem from a man between 18 and 29 years old who received the YFV17D yellow fever vaccine.

V and J are TRBV7-8 and TRBJ2-1; D is undetermined. The length of the CDR3 is 13 residues. Per the germline V gene, CDR1 is SGHVS and CDR2 is FQNEAQ. The ends were cut back, 6 bases at V and 4 bases at J, with 10 bases in the middle. CDR3 in amino acids: CASSSPKYNEQFF. The CDR3 nucleotides read TGTGCCAGCAGTAGTCCGAAATACAATGAGCAGTTCTTC. Combining the CDR3 with reference TRBV7-8 and TRBJ2-1 gives the whole variable domain GAGVSQSPRYKVAKRGQDVALRCDPISGHVSLFWYQQALGQGPEFLTYFQNEAQLDKSGLPSDRFFAERPEGSVSTLKIQRTQQEDSAVYLCASSSPKYNEQFFGPGTRLTVL.

This clonotype was picked up many times. The J gene is TRBJ2-3, the V gene TRBV12-3 or TRBV12-4, with a tentative D call TRBD1 (6 bases). The CDR3 contains 15 residues. V was shortened by 4 bases and J by 3 bases, with 14 bases between the two germline ends. The CDR3 here is CASSSQGRGTDTQYF. Here the CDR3 DNA reads TGTGCCAGCAGTTCTCAGGGAAGGGGGACAGATACGCAGTATTTT.

This chain links TRBV4-3 with TRBJ1-2; 10 bases line up with TRBD1. The J segment lost 4 bases and the V segment lost 6 bases, leaving 11 bases of the junction unmatched. The V gene's germline CDR1 is LGHNA and CDR2 YSLEER. CDR3 length equals 16 residues. The CDR3 DNA follows: TGCGCCAGCAGGAGCGCCGGGACAGGGGCGGCCTATGGCTACACCTTC. Residues: CASRSAGTGAAYGYTF.

The genes are TRBV7-9 and TRBJ2-5; no definite D call. From germline, CDR1 is SEHNR and CDR2 FQNEAQ (reference sequence). V was pared by 5 bases and J by 11 bases, with 12 bases between. This CDR3 region has 11 residues. CDR3 nucleotide sequence: TGTGCCAGCAGCACAAAACGGGTACAGTACTTC. Translated, it gives CASSTKRVQYF.

This clonotype was detected a few times. The chain is built from TRBV10-3 and TRBJ1-1; D perhaps matches TRBD1 (6 bases). Germline V gives CDR1 ENHRY, CDR2 SYGVKD. With 0 bases removed from V and 7 bases from J, the gap between germline ends came to 12 bases. The CDR3 is 14 residues long. The CDR3 nucleotides read TGTGCCATCAGTGAGTCGGGGGCGCTGGGTGAAGCTTTCTTT. Translation gives CAISESGALGEAFF.

This clonotype occurred many times. The gene calls are TRBV29-1 and TRBJ2-1, with unresolved D. The germline V and J ends were trimmed by 6 bases and 6 bases, with 18 bases remaining between them. CDR1 and CDR2 (germline): SQVTM, ANQGSEA. The CDR3 totals 14 residues. The CDR3 loop is CSVPLGGGANEQFF. The CDR3 nucleotides are TGCAGCGTCCCCCTGGGCGGTGGAGCCAATGAGCAGTTCTTC.

The sample holds many counts of this clonotype. The chain has TRBV10-3 and TRBJ1-2, with D possibly TRBD1 on 5 matching bases. Germline CDR1 and CDR2: ENHRY and SYGVKD. The CDR3 has 15 residues. V dropped 3 bases and J dropped 2 bases, with 13 bases sitting between them. CDR3 amino acids: CAISERQGGNYGYTF. The CDR3 DNA reads as TGTGCCATCAGTGAAAGGCAGGGCGGCAACTATGGCTACACCTTC.

This chain links TRBV6-2 or TRBV6-3 with TRBJ2-5; no clear D gene. The CDR3 totals 14 residues. Germline lookup yields CDR1 MNHEY and CDR2 SVGEGT. Trimming pared 0 bases from V and 5 bases from J, leaving 10 bases between. The CDR3 is CASSYSSRLETQYF. In DNA form, the CDR3 reads TGTGCCAGCAGTTACTCGAGCAGGCTGGAGACCCAGTACTTC.

The table lists this clonotype with a few counts. The V call is TRBV18, the J call TRBJ1-2; a possible D gene is TRBD1 (5 bases). Trimming took off 2 bases at V and 2 bases at J, with 15 bases between the two ends. This CDR3 comprises 16 residues. The germline gives CDR1 KGHSH, CDR2 LQKENI. CDR3 region: CASSPWDGIPNYGYTF. The CDR3 DNA reads as TGTGCCAGCTCACCATGGGACGGCATTCCGAACTATGGCTACACCTTC.

This clonotype has a handful of counts. J is TRBJ1-1 and V is TRBV30; no clear D gene. The CDR3 has 14 amino acids. With 0 bases removed from V and 10 bases from J, the gap between germline ends came to 18 bases. Germline V CDR1 and CDR2: GTSNPN, SVGIG (reference sequence). CDR3 in DNA: TGTGCCTGGAGTGTACACTCGCAGGCCACAAGAGCTTTCTTT. This sequence encodes CAWSVHSQATRAFF.

Only a few counts were recorded for this clonotype. In DNA form, the CDR3 reads TGCAGTGCGATCATTGGGACTAGCGGGGGCCTGAACACCGGGGAGCTGTTTTTT. Translation: CSAIIGTSGGLNTGELFF. The genes are TRBV20-1 and TRBJ2-2, with 14 bases aligning to TRBD2. This CDR3 region has 18 residues. The junction had 10 bases not matched to a gene; V was cut back by 6 bases and J by 1 base. Germline values: CDR1 DFQATT, CDR2 SNEGSKA (reference sequence).

The sample holds many counts of this clonotype. The chain carries TRBV14 and TRBJ2-2, with D perhaps being TRBD1 or TRBD2 (5 bases each). V lost 3 bases and J lost 9, with 26 bases in between. Germline values: CDR1 SGHDN, CDR2 FVKESK. The CDR3 has 18 residues. The CDR3 region has the DNA TGTGCCAGCAGCCAGATGGTGGGACCGCCGACCTTCCTGAGGGAGCTGTTTTTT. Its translation: CASSQMVGPPTFLRELFF.

This clonotype was seen ten or more times. The rearrangement links TRBV6-5 to TRBJ1-4; D is unresolved. The V end lost 0 bases, the J end lost 7 bases, and 15 bases lay between the germline ends. Germline V CDR1 and CDR2: MNHEY, SVGAGI. CDR3 size: 16 residues. The CDR3 region has the DNA TGTGCCAGCAGTTACTCGACCCGAAACATGGGTGAAAAACTGTTTTTT. It encodes CASSYSTRNMGEKLFF.

The sample holds a few counts of this clonotype. This chain connects TRBV6-1 to TRBJ2-3; 13 nucleotides align to TRBD2. Germline lookup yields CDR1 MNHNS and CDR2 SASEGT. This CDR3 has 15 amino acids. The ends lost 4 bases at V and 4 bases at J; junction bases unmatched: 2. The chain's CDR3 is CASSALAGGADTQYF. Written as DNA, the CDR3 is TGTGCCAGCAGTGCACTAGCGGGGGGGGCAGATACGCAGTATTTT.

The gene calls are TRBV15 and TRBJ2-5, with D hard to call. The CDR3 is made up of 13 amino acids. Germline CDR1 LNHNV, CDR2 YYDKDF (reference sequence). Trimming stripped 0 bases from V and 2 bases from J, with 4 bases between. The chain's CDR3 is CATSRDWQETQYF. In DNA, the CDR3 is TGTGCCACCAGCAGAGATTGGCAAGAGACCCAGTACTTC. The whole variable domain, filled in from reference TRBV15 and TRBJ2-5, reads DAMVIQNPRYQVTQFGKPVTLSCSQTLNHNVMYWYQQKSSQAPKLLFHYYDKDFNNEADTPDNFQSRRPNTSFCFLDIRSPGLGDTAMYLCATSRDWQETQYFGPGTRLLVL.

The rearrangement uses TRBV18 and TRBJ2-1, with D maybe TRBD1 (6 bases). CDR3 length: 15 amino acids. The V and J ends lost 0 bases and 8 bases respectively, with 14 bases between them. Germline CDR1 reads KGHSH; CDR2 reads LQKENI. This chain's CDR3 is CASSPPLDRPHEQFF. For the CDR3, the DNA is TGTGCCAGCTCACCACCCCTCGACAGGCCCCATGAGCAGTTCTTC.

This clonotype was recorded many times. The gene calls are TRBV6-2 or TRBV6-3 and TRBJ2-7; D gene uncertain. V lost 4 bases to trimming and J lost 7 bases, with 11 bases between them. Germline lookup yields CDR1 MNHEY and CDR2 SVGEGT. The CDR3 extends over 12 amino acids. The DNA of the CDR3 is TGTGCCAGCAGTTCGGAGTCCAGGGAGCAGTACTTC. The encoded protein is CASSSESREQYF.

There are a few counts of this clonotype. V is TRBV2 and J is TRBJ2-3; no definite D call. V lost 6 bases and J lost 7, with 20 bases in between. The CDR3 sequence is 15 residues long. The germline V gene encodes CDR1 SNHLY and CDR2 FYNNEI. The CDR3 reads CASRPMNSISNTQYF. DNA of the CDR3: TGTGCCAGCAGGCCCATGAATTCCATCTCTAATACGCAGTATTTT. Combining the CDR3 with reference TRBV2 and TRBJ2-3 gives the whole variable domain EPEVTQTPSHQVTQMGQEVILRCVPISNHLYFYWYRQILGQKVEFLVSFYNNEISEKSEIFDDQFSVERPDGSNFTLKIRSTKLEDSAMYFCASRPMNSISNTQYFGPGTRLTVL.

V usage is TRBV29-1 and J usage is TRBJ2-5; 8 bases align to TRBD1. Germline V gene data show CDR1 as SQVTM and CDR2 as ANQGSEA. After removal of 6 bases from V and 5 bases from J, the junction contained 8 bases not matched to a gene. The CDR3 totals 13 residues. In DNA form, the CDR3 reads TGCAGCGTCGACACGACAGGGGCGGAGACCCAGTACTTC. This codes for CSVDTTGAETQYF.

This clonotype has just a few counts. The V and J genes are TRBV10-3 and TRBJ2-6; D not resolved. Trimming pared 5 bases from V and 0 bases from J, leaving 14 bases between. The CDR3 has 17 residues. Germline V gene lookup returns CDR1 ENHRY and CDR2 SYGVKD. The CDR3 region is CAISRRTNHSGANVLTF. The DNA for the CDR3 is TGTGCCATCAGTAGGCGCACCAATCACTCTGGGGCCAACGTCCTGACTTTC.

This clonotype was picked up a small number of times. V usage is TRBV20-1 and J usage is TRBJ2-3; D call uncertain. V lost 4 bases and J 1 base, leaving 12 bases between the germline ends. There are 14 residues in the CDR3. Germline loops: CDR1 DFQATT, CDR2 SNEGSKA (reference sequence). The CDR3 reads CSAMVITGTDTQYF. The CDR3 region has the DNA TGCAGTGCTATGGTCATAACGGGCACAGATACGCAGTATTTT.

This clonotype was counted a few times. The chain combines TRBV5-1 with TRBJ2-7; D gene unclear. This CDR3 has 14 amino acids. V was clipped by 0 bases and J by 1 base, with 8 bases between them. CDR1 and CDR2 from the germline V gene are SGHRS and YFSETQ. The CDR3 DNA sequence: TGCGCCAGCAGCTTGGACCCGCAATCCTACGAGCAGTACGTC. Amino acids: CASSLDPQSYEQYV.

This clonotype was observed a few times. V and J are TRBV4-2 and TRBJ1-4; 8 nucleotides line up with TRBD1. Germline V gene sequence: CDR1 LGHNA, CDR2 YNFKEQ. With V trimmed by 4 bases and J by 5 bases, 6 bases remained unmatched. The CDR3 is made up of 15 amino acids. As DNA, the CDR3 is TGTGCCAGCAGCCTACAACAGGGGGAGAATGAAAAACTGTTTTTT. It encodes CASSLQQGENEKLFF.

This clonotype has just a few counts. The rearrangement joins TRBV5-1 to TRBJ2-7; 11 nucleotides align to TRBD1. J gave up 4 bases and V 0 bases, and 3 bases lay outside the gene matches. Germline assignment: CDR1 SGHRS and CDR2 YFSETQ. The CDR3 extends over 15 amino acids. CDR3 bases: TGCGCCAGCAGCTTGGACGGGACAGGGGGTTACGAGCAGTACTTC. Translation gives CASSLDGTGGYEQYF. Combining the CDR3 with reference TRBV5-1 and TRBJ2-7 gives the whole variable domain KAGVTQTPRYLIKTRGQQVTLSCSPISGHRSVSWYQQTPGQGLQFLFEYFSETQRNKGNFPGRFSGRQFSNSRSEMNVSTLELGDSALYLCASSLDGTGGYEQYFGPGTRLTVT.

Concerning this clonotype: One junction end disagrees with the germline gene, perhaps due to a read error. This rearrangement joins TRBV12-3 or TRBV12-4 to TRBJ2-1; 10 bases fit TRBD1. The CDR3 runs to 18 residues. The CDR3 DNA is TGTGCCCGCAGTTTAGACAGGGGGCGCCCGGGGGGGTACAATGAGCAGTTCTTC. Amino acids: CARSLDRGRPGGYNEQFF.

The chain recombines TRBV7-9 with TRBJ2-2, with unresolved D. This CDR3 is built from 13 residues. CDR1 SEHNR and CDR2 FQNEAQ come from the germline V gene (reference sequence). With 5 bases removed from V and 4 bases from J, the gap between germline ends came to 8 bases. The CDR3 coding sequence is TGTGCCAGCAGCCCTTATGTCACCGGGGAGCTGTTTTTT. Its protein is CASSPYVTGELFF.

V gene TRBV20-1 combines with J gene TRBJ2-7; D unclear. V dropped 6 bases and J dropped 3 bases, with 18 bases sitting between them. Looked up from germline, CDR1 is DFQATT and CDR2 is SNEGSKA (reference sequence). This CDR3 is 14 amino acids long. Here the CDR3 reads CSARSSGSYYEQYF. As DNA, the CDR3 is TGCAGTGCAAGATCCTCCGGATCTTACTACGAGCAGTACTTC.

Only a few counts were recorded for this clonotype. V usage is TRBV5-1 and J usage is TRBJ1-1, with D unclear. The CDR3 sequence is 15 residues long. Between the trimmed V and J ends, which lost 0 bases and 4 bases, there was a span of 13 bases. Per germline, CDR1 SGHRS and CDR2 YFSETQ. CDR3 residues: CASSLETSGSTEAFF. The CDR3 region has the DNA TGCGCCAGCAGCTTGGAAACTTCAGGAAGCACTGAAGCTTTCTTT.

The CDR3 spells CASRPLLAGANNEQFF. CDR3 sequence (DNA): TGTGCCAGCAGACCCCTCTTAGCGGGGGCCAACAATGAGCAGTTCTTC. This chain connects TRBV28 to TRBJ2-1, with 9 positions matching TRBD2. With 6 bases clipped from V and 5 bases from J, the junction kept 11 bases outside the gene matches. CDR3 length: 16 residues. Germline values: CDR1 MDHEN, CDR2 SYDVKM.

The table lists this clonotype with a few counts. J is TRBJ1-6 and V is TRBV29-1, with D hard to call. Trimming removed 4 bases from V and 8 bases from J, with 12 bases in between. Germline CDR1 is SQVTM and CDR2 is ANQGSEA. The CDR3 runs 13 residues. CDR3 residues: CSVGESIDSPLHF. The CDR3 bases are TGCAGCGTTGGGGAGAGTATAGATTCACCCCTCCACTTT.